This TCR beta chain was recorded in a study of regulatory T cells in long-lasting Graves disease. With iRepertoire HTBI primers and Arm-PCR of CDR3 regions, TCR beta libraries were built. TCRdb independently ran MiXCR on the multiplex PCR reads; one entry per CDR3 protein. The sample consists of 450,000 to 500,000 distinct CDR3 sequences, around 15% of them appearing once. Time point specified: newly diagnosed GD, antithyroid drugs for less than 3 months. The TCR library used RNA extracted from PBMCs. Overall study findings and caveats: Rather than thyroid tissue, only peripheral blood underwent study.

This clonotype has at least ten counts. Its antigen is unidentified. Another study also made use of these data, one on T cells in Graves' hyperthyroidism and ophthalmopathy. According to that study: Those patients with uncontrolled infection, other autoimmune disease, pregnancy or lactation were excluded. Most clonotypes that expanded in the thyroid above 0.001 also showed up in blood.

Sequenced material: peripheral blood mononuclear cells (PBMCs), taken at new diagnosis, from a patient treated with antithyroid drugs. This sequence was found in a man aged 35 to 55 with Graves disease.

Here the CDR3 DNA reads TGTGCCAGCTCACCTGGGACGGCCGAGAACTATGGCTACACCTTC. It encodes CASSPGTAENYGYTF. This chain links TRBV18 with TRBJ1-2; a weak D match, TRBD1 (5 bases). V shed 3 bases and J shed 2 bases, with 13 bases lying between them. This CDR3 region has 15 residues. The germline gives CDR1 KGHSH, CDR2 LQKENI.